The TCR beta chain under discussion was sequenced for a study of blood T cell repertoires in COVID-19. At the level of the study: Samples taken during acute and convalescent COVID-19 were collected in the United States, Italy and Spain. Sources were T cells, B-cell-depleted T cells, or PBMCs; the material itself was cDNA or gDNA.

The method was immunoSEQ multiplex PCR; TCRdb's version includes in-frame clones alone and lacks a portion of them. Of 35,000 to 50,000 clones in the sample, 75% to 90% were seen once. This clone was observed once. This CDR3 spans 13 amino acids. Trimming removed 3 bases from V and 14 bases from J, with 14 bases in between. Sequences were obtained from peripheral blood. The chain carries TRBV12-3 or TRBV12-4 and TRBJ1-6; D possibly corresponds to TRBD1 (5 bases). This TCR came from a man aged 60 to 75 with acute or convalescent COVID-19. For the CDR3, the DNA is TGTGCCAGCAGTTTCAACGGACAACGGACCCTCCACTTT. Translation gives CASSFNGQRTLHF.